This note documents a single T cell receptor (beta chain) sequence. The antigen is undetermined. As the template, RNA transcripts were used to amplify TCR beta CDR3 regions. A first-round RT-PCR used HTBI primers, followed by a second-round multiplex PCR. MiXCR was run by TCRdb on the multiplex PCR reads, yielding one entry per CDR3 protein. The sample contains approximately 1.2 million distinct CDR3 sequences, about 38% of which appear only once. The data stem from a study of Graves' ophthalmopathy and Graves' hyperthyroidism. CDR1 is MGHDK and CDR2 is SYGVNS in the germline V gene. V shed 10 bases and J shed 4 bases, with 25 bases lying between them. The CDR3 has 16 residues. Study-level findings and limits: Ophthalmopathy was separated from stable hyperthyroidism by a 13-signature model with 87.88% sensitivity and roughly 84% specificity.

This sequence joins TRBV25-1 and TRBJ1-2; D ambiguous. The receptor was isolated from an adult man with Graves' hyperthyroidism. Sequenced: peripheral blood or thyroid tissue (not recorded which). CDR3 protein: CATNQAPIQWSYGYTF. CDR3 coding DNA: TGTGCCACCAACCAGGCTCCTATACAGTGGAGCTATGGCTACACCTTC.